The subject of this entry is one T cell receptor (beta chain). In this sample, this clonotype turned up once. It has no known antigen specificity. Per-nucleotide qualities are absent, and no much larger clonotype sits a single base away. A lone read is weak support. These data belong to a study of CD8 T cells in Susac syndrome (dated 2019 in TCRdb). A note on the overall study: Among the sequenced Susac syndrome patients, more than five had clinically active disease and about eight were in clinical remission. Repertoire sequencing was used to test whether CD8+ T cell activation and differentiation in Susac syndrome was antigen driven. Susac syndrome patients were therapy-naive, on corticosteroids (some also receiving IVIg), or on IVIg alone at blood withdrawal. Beyond this particular receptor, the publication reports: The study acknowledged that relatively few individuals were included in the TCR sequencing and HLA analysis. No clonal expansion was detected in the CD4+ T cell repertoire of Susac syndrome patients.

Between the V and J ends, shortened by 3 bases and 5 bases respectively, the junction contains 13 bases. Reading from cysteine to phenylalanine, the CDR3 counts 15 amino acids. The kept DNA is CDR3 alone, 45 bases in frame from the first base. RNA was extracted using the RNeasy kit, and 0.5 to 1 microgram was reverse transcribed with random hexamers. The immunoSEQ multiplex PCR assay, covering 54 Vbeta and 13 Jbeta segments, was used to amplify TCR beta CDR3 regions. To correct PCR amplification bias, a synthetic template baseline was used for both primer optimization and computational correction. On the study's bioinformatics: Reads were annotated to V, D and J genes per IMGT and analyzed with immunoSEQ Analyzer, keeping only productive sequences. To calculate clonality, Shannon entropy was normalized by log2 of the number of productive unique sequences and then subtracted from one. For each patient and control, public and private clones were evaluated among the 100 most prevalent clones. Clones were defined as Susac-specific if absent from the healthy and MS cohorts, from over a thousand published viral clones and from other ImmuneACCESS disease sequences. The public reads were reprocessed in TCRdb via fastp at Q25 and MiXCR, keeping in-frame beta chains. Every CDR3 protein is listed once, alongside the most common genes and DNA of its rows. The V and J calls follow TCRdb's processing rather than the paper's. In all, the sample holds 210,000 or so distinct CDR3 sequences, and approximately 94% of those were seen once. The ten largest clones represent about 0.15% of the sample.

Peripheral blood CD8+ and CD4+ T cells from healthy donors, Susac syndrome patients and multiple sclerosis patients were profiled using high-throughput TCR beta sequencing. The Susac syndrome patients fulfilled recently defined diagnostic criteria for definite or probable disease. Bulk CD8+ and CD4+ T cells were purified by magnetic negative isolation, whereas CD8+ TEMRA cells were enriched by FACS. Blood was drawn into EDTA tubes, processed within 24 hours, and PBMCs were isolated by density gradient centrifugation. PBMCs destined for TCR sequencing were cryopreserved in liquid nitrogen and later thawed in a 37 °C water bath. Purity of sorted or isolated CD4+, CD8+ and CD8+ TEMRA cells was at least 90%.

The material sequenced was CD4+ T cells from PBMCs. The clonotype was recovered from a human donor with Susac syndrome. The sequence is built from TRBV12-3 or TRBV12-4 and TRBJ1-4; the D gene assignment is ambiguous. The CDR3 region has the sequence CASSLAGGGNEKLFF. The bases read TGTGCCAGCAGTTTGGCGGGCGGCGGGAATGAAAAACTGTTTTTT.